Sequencing of this T cell receptor (beta chain) was carried out in a study of cytomegalovirus exposure and HLA in healthy donors. The donors were members of the validation cohort comprising over 100 subjects, separate from the approximately 710-subject first cohort. A note on this clone: Antigen: not known.

The data were produced by immunoSEQ multiplex PCR, yet TCRdb's version contains in-frame clones alone and is incomplete. The data show around 150,000 clones, about 90% seen once. Study-level findings and limits: Investigators reported 164 TCR beta chains as tied to cytomegalovirus.

Looked up from germline, CDR1 is SGHDT and CDR2 is YYEEEE. This CDR3 region has 13 residues. Trimming removed 0 bases from V and 8 bases from J, with 10 bases in between. This TCR was recovered from a woman younger than 30 in good health and CMV-seropositive. This chain joins TRBV5-6 and TRBJ2-3, with D possibly TRBD2 on 6 matching bases. Sequencing input: PBMCs. For the CDR3, the DNA is TGTGCCAGCAGCTTGGGCGGGGTTGGTACGCAGTATTTT. Translating gives CASSLGGVGTQYF.